This TCR beta chain derives from a study of control samples from healthy donors and cancer patients. The germline V gene encodes CDR1 MDHEN and CDR2 SYDVKM. This CDR3 contains 13 residues. V gave up 5 bases and J gave up 5 bases, with 10 bases separating them. The data were produced by immunoSEQ multiplex PCR, yet TCRdb's version contains in-frame clones alone and is incomplete. The sample has over 85,000 clones, approximately 93% seen once. Sequencing was performed on blood. The gene calls are TRBV28 and TRBJ1-5; D remains unclear. This TCR was recovered from a woman younger than 45 in good health. In DNA form, the CDR3 reads TGTGCCAGCAGTCCCCCTGACTATCAGCCCCAGCATTTT. Translation: CASSPPDYQPQHF.